This T cell receptor (beta chain) is from a study of CD8+CD57+ T cells in acquired aplastic anemia. General observations from the study: Shared by patients and controls, nearly 30 CD8+ CDR3s were abundant in patients.

The CDR3 consists of 18 residues. Germline V gene lookup returns CDR1 MGHDK and CDR2 SYGVNS. J gave up 0 bases and V 3 bases, and 8 bases lay outside the gene matches. Individuals selected for sequencing had exhibited CD8+CD57+ cell expansion on flow cytometry. TCR beta VDJ and CDR3 profiling used genomic DNA as template. TCRdb re-analysed the reads in MiXCR, keeping a single row per CDR3 protein. The table records about 200,000 distinct CDR3 sequences, 55% to 65% of them present only once. This clonotype showed up just a few times. Its antigen is unidentified. The sample was sorted CD4+, CD8+, or CD8+CD57+ T cells (not recorded which) from PBMCs. The sequence came from a human donor with aplastic anemia. The V call is TRBV25-1, the J call TRBJ2-1, with 10 bases identical to TRBD2. Here the CDR3 DNA reads TGTGCCAGCAGTGATAGGCTAGCGGGAGCCAGCTCCTACAATGAGCAGTTCTTC. This gives the protein CASSDRLAGASSYNEQFF.